Listed below are T cell receptor beta chains from one sample, sequenced in a study of T cell repertoires in cytomegalovirus infection. Each CDR3 protein gets one entry after TCRdb re-called the reads with MiXCR. In the table there are about 280,000 distinct CDR3 sequences, approximately 22% of which are singletons. Their target antigens are unknown. Material: cultured PBMCs, obtained from culture after CMV antigen stimulation. The source of these receptors is a human donor in good health (CMV status not recorded). Some clones in this sample may be carry-over from other donors' samples. CDR3s leave out the opening cysteine and the closing phenylalanine or tryptophan. Fields, in order: clone size, J gene, V gene, CDR3 protein. Not every row has a clone size; where given, it reads once, few, many or a size class.

few | TRBJ2-3 | TRBV7-2 | ASSPRNLTSREQY
- | TRBJ1-2 | TRBV5-5 | ASSTRWEGSPFSSGYT
many | TRBJ2-1 | TRBV7-2 | ASSFGSETAYNEQF
- | TRBJ2-1 | TRBV10-3 | AISGLNYNEQF
few | TRBJ2-1 | TRBV14 | ASSQSFSGRDNEQF
- | TRBJ2-3 | TRBV20-1 | SALSSGNQDTQY
few | TRBJ2-1 | TRBV2 | ASTLAGGRF
- | TRBJ2-5 | TRBV5-1 | ASSEGRLQETQY
few | TRBJ2-1 | TRBV7-9 | ASILRGQGAGEQF
- | TRBJ2-7 | TRBV18 | ASSQLAGAYEQY
- | TRBJ1-5 | TRBV12-3/TRBV12-4 | ASSSSGQGNQPQH
- | TRBJ2-3 | TRBV11-2 | AVLRAGSTDTQY
few | TRBJ1-3 | TRBV7-9 | ASRLGGTGNTIY
few | TRBJ1-2 | TRBV4-1 | ASSQAGGGGGYT
- | TRBJ2-7 | TRBV27 | ASSLGTGHYEQY
- | TRBJ2-2 | TRBV4-2 | ASSQAGAGGELF
- | TRBJ2-5 | TRBV7-2 | ASSPTLVSGETQY
- | TRBJ2-1 | TRBV19 | ATESRTSGKSNEQF
few | TRBJ2-1 | TRBV7-9 | ATSRSANEQF
- | TRBJ1-2 | TRBV10-3 | AISGTDYGYT
- | TRBJ2-5 | TRBV20-1 | SAWDLWGSFKETQY
- | TRBJ2-2 | TRBV24-1 | ATSDLPGPGELF
many | TRBJ2-1 | TRBV7-2 | ASSPDGRGGSQF
many | TRBJ1-1 | TRBV10-3 | AIATGMVNTEAF
- | TRBJ2-7 | TRBV12-3/TRBV12-4 | ASSLGLTGEQY
- | TRBJ2-1 | TRBV3-1 | ASSRAGVNEQF
many | TRBJ1-1 | TRBV12-3/TRBV12-4 | ASRSTGNTEAF
- | TRBJ2-1 | TRBV6-2/TRBV6-3 | ASSYGSRPTF
many | TRBJ2-6 | TRBV7-8 | ASIPRAPSGANVLT
- | TRBJ2-4 | TRBV12-3/TRBV12-4 | ASSWTGLENIQY
few | TRBJ1-5 | TRBV6-5 | ASSTTGDSNQPQH
many | TRBJ2-1 | TRBV7-2 | ASSLTRDSLAYNEQF
- | TRBJ1-6 | TRBV4-2 | ASSQEAGVSGSPLH
- | TRBJ2-4 | TRBV27 | ASTEGNIQY
many | TRBJ1-1 | TRBV7-2 | ASSLGPFGTEAF
- | TRBJ2-7 | TRBV12-3/TRBV12-4 | ASSRSGRYEQY
- | TRBJ2-1 | TRBV12-3/TRBV12-4 | ASIIAGSTYNEQF
many | TRBJ2-3 | TRBV11-2 | ASSSGTSGPDTQY
- | TRBJ2-1 | TRBV19 | ASSLLAGQNNEQF
- | TRBJ2-7 | TRBV7-9 | ASSLVGVEQY
few | TRBJ1-4 | TRBV4-3 | ASSGSGSATNEKLF
few | TRBJ1-2 | TRBV28 | ASSSLPLDRDHGYT
- | TRBJ2-1 | TRBV4-3 | ASSSGGGSYNEQF